This T cell receptor beta chain derives from a study of blood T cells in healthy people across ages. Sample-barcoded 5' priming and a J-beta primer mix drove a second PCR of 7 to 11 cycles. Using its own MiXCR run on the 5' RACE reads, TCRdb lists one record per CDR3 protein. Of around 800,000 distinct CDR3 sequences in the sample, approximately 59% were seen once. General study findings and limits: Naive T cell percentage strongly correlated with TCR beta diversity.

As regards this clonotype: Its antigen remains unknown.

Collection of 9.5 to 10 milliliters of peripheral blood was performed for each donor. Per sample, at least 5 micrograms of total RNA were extracted. The V segment lost 0 bases and the J segment 3 bases; nucleotides outside the gene matches: 7. The CDR3 has 17 amino acids. The germline CDR1 and CDR2 sequences are MNHEY and SVGEGT. The V and J genes are TRBV6-2 or TRBV6-3 and TRBJ2-1; 8 nucleotides match TRBD2. The sequencing input was blood. The TCR sequence derives from a man aged 25 to 40 in good health. The CDR3 DNA reads TGTGCCAGCAGTTACTCCCTCGGGGGGGCGAACTACAATGAGCAGTTCTTC. The encoded protein is CASSYSLGGANYNEQFF.